Following are 27 T cell receptor beta chains from one sample sequenced in a study of blood T cell repertoires in COVID-19. Assay: immunoSEQ multiplex PCR; the TCRdb copy retains only in-frame clones and omits some. The repertoire holds 160,000 or so clones, about 88% seen once, with over 15% in the top ten. Sequencing was done on a sample of peripheral blood. Receptors were obtained from a man aged 60-69 years with active or convalescent COVID-19.

The rearrangement links TRBV4-1 to TRBJ1-4; D gene uncertain. Looked up from germline, CDR1 is MGHRA and CDR2 is YSYEKL. CDR3 size: 14 residues. The V end lost 3 bases, the J end lost 7 bases, and 12 bases lay between the germline ends. Written as DNA, the CDR3 is TGCGCCAGCAGCCATAATCGGGTGATTGAAAAACTGTTTTTT. The encoded protein is CASSHNRVIEKLFF.

The CDR3 loop reads CASSVRTSGPSYEQYF. The CDR3 nucleotides are TGTGCCAGCAGCGTCAGGACTAGCGGGCCTTCCTACGAGCAGTACTTC. The V gene is TRBV13, the J gene TRBJ2-7; the match to TRBD2 covers 11 bases. Trimming at V came to 5 bases and at J to 1 base, leaving 7 bases not matched to a gene. CDR1 is PRHDT, CDR2 FYEKMQ, per germline (reference sequence). The CDR3 extends over 16 amino acids.

V is TRBV10-2 and J is TRBJ1-2; 11 nucleotides agree with TRBD1. The V gene end was trimmed by 2 bases and the J gene end by 0 bases; junction bases not matched to a gene: 2. The CDR3 spans 16 residues. The germline V gene has CDR1 WSHSY and CDR2 SAAADI. Here the CDR3 reads CASSEGQGASNYGYTF. The CDR3 bases are TGCGCCAGCAGTGAGGGACAGGGGGCATCTAACTATGGCTACACCTTC.

V gene TRBV12-5 combines with J gene TRBJ2-7, with 7 bases aligning to TRBD1. J was trimmed by 7 bases and V by 4 bases; bases with no gene match: 13. The CDR3 is made up of 15 amino acids. Germline V lookup: CDR1 LGHNT, CDR2 FRNRAP. CDR3 residues: CASGYGNRGMREQYF. The CDR3 nucleotides read TGTGCTAGTGGTTATGGAAACAGGGGAATGCGGGAGCAGTACTTC.

The genes are TRBV6-5 and TRBJ2-7; possibly TRBD2 for D (5 bases). The V end lost 7 bases, the J end lost 0 bases, and 13 bases lay between the germline ends. In germline, CDR1 is MNHEY, CDR2 SVGAGI. The CDR3 consists of 14 residues. CDR3 protein: CASTQGLVSYEQYF. In nucleotides, the CDR3 is TGTGCCAGCACCCAAGGACTTGTCTCCTACGAGCAGTACTTC.

The chain recombines TRBV27 with TRBJ1-5; weak D call: TRBD1 (5 bases). V dropped 5 bases and J dropped 6 bases, with 14 bases sitting between them. The CDR3 runs to 14 residues. CDR1 is MNHEY, CDR2 SMNVEV, per germline (reference sequence). In nucleotides, the CDR3 is TGTGCCAGCAGTGGGGCTCAGGGTGGTCAGCCCCAGCATTTT. Amino acid sequence: CASSGAQGGQPQHF.

The chain is built from TRBV6-5 and TRBJ2-7; 7 nucleotides agree with TRBD2. The CDR3 extends over 15 amino acids. V dropped 0 bases and J dropped 0; count of bases not matched to a gene: 2. Germline V gene lookup returns CDR1 MNHEY and CDR2 SVGAGI. CDR3 in amino acids: CASSYSAGDSYEQYF. CDR3 nucleotides: TGTGCCAGCAGTTACTCGGCGGGGGACTCCTACGAGCAGTACTTC.

In this sample, this clone turned up once. The J gene is TRBJ1-1, the V gene TRBV14; tentatively, D is TRBD1 (6 bases). CDR1 and CDR2 (germline): SGHDN, FVKESK. V dropped 2 bases and J dropped 5 bases, with 21 bases sitting between them. The CDR3 sequence is 17 residues long. This chain's CDR3 is CASSQKSYRVRRTEAFF. The CDR3 region has the DNA TGTGCCAGCAGCCAAAAATCCTACAGGGTCCGAAGAACTGAAGCTTTCTTT.

This chain joins TRBV24-1 and TRBJ2-7; 8 nucleotides line up with TRBD1. Per the germline V gene, CDR1 is KGHDR and CDR2 is SFDVKD. The length of the CDR3 is 13 residues. With 5 bases clipped from V and 5 bases from J, the junction kept 4 bases outside the gene matches. The CDR3 protein is CATSGTGSDEQYF. CDR3 coding DNA: TGTGCCACCAGTGGGACAGGGAGCGACGAGCAGTACTTC.

The rearrangement uses TRBV19 and TRBJ1-2, with a possible D match to TRBD1 (5 bases). CDR1 LNHDA and CDR2 SQIVND come from the germline V gene (reference sequence). Trimming took off 2 bases at V and 2 bases at J, with 12 bases between the two ends. The CDR3 consists of 15 residues. The chain's CDR3 is CASSIIARVNYGYTF. The CDR3 coding sequence is TGTGCCAGTAGTATAATCGCCAGGGTGAACTATGGCTACACCTTC.

The chain has TRBV6-5 and TRBJ2-7; 7 nucleotides match TRBD2. CDR3 length: 14 residues. V trimming: 7 bases; J trimming: 2 bases; junction bases outside the gene matches: 8. CDR1 MNHEY and CDR2 SVGAGI come from the germline V gene. Here the CDR3 reads CASTTPGGTYEQYF. The CDR3 DNA reads TGTGCCAGCACCACACCCGGGGGGACCTACGAGCAGTACTTC.

J is TRBJ2-7 and V is TRBV6-5; weak D call: TRBD1 (6 bases). Trimming removed 9 bases at V and 6 bases at J, with 12 bases between. Germline loops: CDR1 MNHEY, CDR2 SVGAGI. This CDR3 spans 11 amino acids. Here the CDR3 reads CASEQGFEQYF. In DNA form, the CDR3 reads TGTGCCAGTGAACAGGGTTTCGAGCAGTACTTC.

The chain employs TRBV7-8 and TRBJ1-1; perhaps TRBD1 as D (6 bases). Trimming left V 4 bases short and J 1 base short, with 13 bases between. This CDR3 comprises 15 residues. CDR1 SGHVS and CDR2 FQNEAQ come from the germline V gene. This chain's CDR3 is CASSSQGRENTEAFF. The CDR3 DNA follows: TGTGCCAGCAGCTCACAGGGTAGGGAGAACACTGAAGCTTTCTTT.

This clone was observed a few times. This chain connects TRBV29-1 to TRBJ1-6; 7 bases line up with TRBD1. Germline CDR1 is SQVTM and CDR2 is ANQGSEA. After removal of 6 bases from V and 0 bases from J, the junction contained 2 bases not matched to a gene. The CDR3 loop spans 14 amino acids. In DNA, the CDR3 is TGCAGCGTAAGGGACAGCTCCTATAATTCACCCCTCCACTTT. It translates to CSVRDSSYNSPLHF.

This sequence joins TRBV6-5 and TRBJ1-2, with D perhaps matching TRBD1 (5 bases). CDR1 and CDR2 from the germline V gene are MNHEY and SVGAGI. Trimming left V 0 bases short and J 7 bases short, with 18 bases between. The CDR3 is 16 residues long. CDR3 nucleotides: TGTGCCAGCAGTTACTCGGGGACTGGCAATATTGGTGGCTACACCTTC. The encoded protein is CASSYSGTGNIGGYTF.

The chain couples TRBV5-1 to TRBJ1-2; 8 bases fit TRBD1. The germline CDR1 and CDR2 sequences are SGHRS and YFSETQ. V lost 5 bases to trimming and J lost 4 bases; unmatched junction nucleotides: 16. The CDR3 consists of 17 residues. The CDR3 DNA sequence: TGCGCCAGCAGGTCCGGGACAGGCGATATATCTGTCTATGGCTACACCTTC. It specifies CASRSGTGDISVYGYTF.

This chain links TRBV7-8 with TRBJ1-2; D is ambiguous. The CDR3 has 14 residues. Trimming left V 1 base short and J 2 bases short, with 8 bases between. CDR1 is SGHVS, CDR2 FQNEAQ, per germline. CDR3 protein: CASSLDSGNYGYTF. CDR3 nucleotide sequence: TGTGCCAGCAGCTTAGACTCAGGAAACTATGGCTACACCTTC. The variable domain in full, with the rest retrieved from reference TRBV7-8 and TRBJ1-2, is GAGVSQSPRYKVAKRGQDVALRCDPISGHVSLFWYQQALGQGPEFLTYFQNEAQLDKSGLPSDRFFAERPEGSVSTLKIQRTQQEDSAVYLCASSLDSGNYGYTFGSGTRLTVV.

This chain uses TRBV11-2 with TRBJ1-3, with 9 bases aligning to TRBD1. Germline assignment: CDR1 SGHAT and CDR2 FQNNGV. This CDR3 is 17 amino acids long. The ends lost 0 bases at V and 4 bases at J; junction bases unmatched: 7. The CDR3 DNA sequence: TGTGCCAGCAGCTTAGATAGTCGGACAGGGGCCGGAAACACCATATATTTT. This translates into CASSLDSRTGAGNTIYF.

This rearrangement joins TRBV5-4 to TRBJ2-7; possibly TRBD1 for D (6 bases). CDR3 length equals 13 residues. Germline-derived CDR1 and CDR2 are SGHNT and YYREEE (reference sequence). The germline V and J ends were trimmed by 4 bases and 3 bases, with 11 bases remaining between them. CDR3 residues: CASSTGTLYEQYF. DNA of the CDR3: TGTGCCAGCAGCACCGGGACACTCTACGAGCAGTACTTC.

Comment on this clone: A read error may produce the germline difference seen at one junction end. The CDR3 DNA sequence: TGTGCCAGCAGTTTAGGCGGGGATATGCAGTATTTT. Protein sequence: CASSLGGDMQYF. The chain joins TRBV12-3 or TRBV12-4 to TRBJ2-3, with a weak D call TRBD2 (6 bases). This CDR3 has 12 amino acids.

The genes are TRBV30 and TRBJ2-7; 10 bases match TRBD2. The junction had 9 bases not matched to a gene; V was cut back by 3 bases and J by 4 bases. Germline V gene data show CDR1 as GTSNPN and CDR2 as SVGIG (reference sequence). The CDR3 sequence is 15 residues long. The CDR3 spells CAWSAPSGSRYEQYF. The CDR3 DNA is TGTGCCTGGAGCGCCCCTAGCGGGAGTCGGTACGAGCAGTACTTC.

About this clone: Other DNA sequences in this specimen translate into the identical CDR3. This chain uses TRBV6-5 with TRBJ2-7, with D possibly matching TRBD1 (5 bases). Germline V CDR1 and CDR2: MNHEY, SVGAGI. V lost 6 bases and J 0 bases, leaving 12 bases between the germline ends. The CDR3 is made up of 14 amino acids. The CDR3 here is CASRGTGSSYEQYF. CDR3 nucleotide sequence: TGTGCCAGCAGGGGAACAGGAAGCTCCTACGAGCAGTACTTC.

The rearrangement links TRBV11-1 to TRBJ1-6; D gene ambiguous. The CDR3 loop spans 15 amino acids. Trimming cost V 4 bases and J 6 bases, with 13 bases left between them. In germline, CDR1 is SGHAT, CDR2 FQDESV (reference sequence). This CDR3 reads CASSSRVRGNSPLHF. The DNA of the CDR3 is TGTGCCAGCAGCTCGAGAGTACGGGGTAATTCACCCCTCCACTTT.

The chain has TRBV19 and TRBJ1-3, with D tentatively TRBD1 (6 bases). The CDR3 loop spans 14 amino acids. V dropped 3 bases and J dropped 3 bases, with 9 bases sitting between them. Germline V gene sequence: CDR1 LNHDA, CDR2 SQIVND (reference sequence). The CDR3 DNA reads TGTGCCAGTAGTATCAGGGGCATTGGAAACACCATATATTTT. This codes for CASSIRGIGNTIYF.

Here the CDR3 reads CASSLFGTGVDGYTF. The DNA of the CDR3 is TGTGCCAGCAGCTTATTTGGGACAGGGGTGGATGGCTACACCTTC. The V gene is TRBV7-9, the J gene TRBJ1-2, with 10 bases aligning to TRBD1. The CDR3 runs to 15 residues. Per the germline V gene, CDR1 is SEHNR and CDR2 is FQNEAQ (reference sequence). V gave up 2 bases and J gave up 6 bases; unmatched junction bases: 6.

The V gene is TRBV2, the J gene TRBJ1-5; 8 bases fit TRBD1. This CDR3 contains 15 residues. The junction had 2 bases not matched to a gene; V was cut back by 3 bases and J by 1 base. Germline V lookup: CDR1 SNHLY, CDR2 FYNNEI. CDR3 coding DNA: TGTGCCAGCAGTGAGGCAGGGGGCAGCAATCAGCCCCAGCATTTT. Translation gives CASSEAGGSNQPQHF.

J is TRBJ2-7 and V is TRBV4-1, with 10 bases lining up with TRBD1. CDR1 is MGHRA, CDR2 YSYEKL, per germline. J gave up 5 bases and V 0 bases, and 4 bases lay outside the gene matches. This CDR3 region has 15 residues. The CDR3 coding sequence is TGCGCCAGCAGCCAAGATTGGGGGACAGGGGACGAGCAGTACTTC. Encoded protein: CASSQDWGTGDEQYF.